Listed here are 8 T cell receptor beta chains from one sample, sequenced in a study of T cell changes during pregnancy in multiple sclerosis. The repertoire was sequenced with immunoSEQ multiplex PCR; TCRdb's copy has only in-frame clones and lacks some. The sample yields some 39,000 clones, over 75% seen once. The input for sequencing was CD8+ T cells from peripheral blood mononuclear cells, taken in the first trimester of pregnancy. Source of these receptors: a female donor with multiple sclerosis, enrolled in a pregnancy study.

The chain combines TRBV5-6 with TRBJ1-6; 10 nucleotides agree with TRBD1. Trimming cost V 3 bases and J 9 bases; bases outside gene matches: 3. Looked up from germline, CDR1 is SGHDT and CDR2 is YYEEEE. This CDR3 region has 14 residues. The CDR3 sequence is CASSSGQGSSPLHF. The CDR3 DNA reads TGTGCCAGCAGCTCGGGACAGGGGAGTTCACCCCTCCACTTT.

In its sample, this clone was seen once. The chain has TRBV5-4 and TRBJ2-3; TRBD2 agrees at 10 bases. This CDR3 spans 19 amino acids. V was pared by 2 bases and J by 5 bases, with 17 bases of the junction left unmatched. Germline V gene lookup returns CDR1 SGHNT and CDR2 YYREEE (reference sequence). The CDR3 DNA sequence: TGTGCCAGCAGCTTTGGGGTAGCGGGGGGCTTCCCCCCACAAGATACGCAGTATTTT. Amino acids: CASSFGVAGGFPPQDTQYF.

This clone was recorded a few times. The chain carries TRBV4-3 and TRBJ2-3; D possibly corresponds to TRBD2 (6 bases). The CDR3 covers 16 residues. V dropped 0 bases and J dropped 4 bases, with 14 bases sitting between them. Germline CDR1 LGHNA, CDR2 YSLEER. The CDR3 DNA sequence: TGCGCCAGCAGCCAAGATCGGGGATCGGGGGCAGATACGCAGTATTTT. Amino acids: CASSQDRGSGADTQYF.

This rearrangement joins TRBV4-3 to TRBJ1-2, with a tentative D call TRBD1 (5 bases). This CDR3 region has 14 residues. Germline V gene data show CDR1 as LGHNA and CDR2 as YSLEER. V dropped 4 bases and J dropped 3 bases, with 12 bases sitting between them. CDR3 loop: CASSPTGGDYGYTF. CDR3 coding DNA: TGCGCCAGCAGCCCAACAGGCGGGGACTATGGCTACACCTTC.

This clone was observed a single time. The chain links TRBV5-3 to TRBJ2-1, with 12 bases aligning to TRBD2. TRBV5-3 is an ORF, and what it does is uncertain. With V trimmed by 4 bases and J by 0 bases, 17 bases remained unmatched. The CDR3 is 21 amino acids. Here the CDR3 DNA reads TGTGCCAGAAGCGACTCTACGGGACTAGCGGGCCATCAAAGCTCCTACAATGAGCAGTTCTTC. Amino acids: CARSDSTGLAGHQSSYNEQFF.

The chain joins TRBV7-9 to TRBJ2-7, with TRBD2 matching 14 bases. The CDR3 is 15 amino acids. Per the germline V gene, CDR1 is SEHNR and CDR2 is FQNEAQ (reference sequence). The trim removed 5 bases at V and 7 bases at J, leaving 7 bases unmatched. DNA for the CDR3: TGTGCCAGCAGCACCCCGACTAGCGGGGGGGAGGAGCAGTACTTC. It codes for CASSTPTSGGEEQYF.

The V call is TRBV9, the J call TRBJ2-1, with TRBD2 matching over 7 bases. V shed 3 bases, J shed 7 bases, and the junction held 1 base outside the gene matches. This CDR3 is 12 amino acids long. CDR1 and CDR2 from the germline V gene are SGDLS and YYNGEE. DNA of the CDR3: TGTGCCAGCAGCGGGACTAGTAATGAGCAGTTCTTC. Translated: CASSGTSNEQFF.

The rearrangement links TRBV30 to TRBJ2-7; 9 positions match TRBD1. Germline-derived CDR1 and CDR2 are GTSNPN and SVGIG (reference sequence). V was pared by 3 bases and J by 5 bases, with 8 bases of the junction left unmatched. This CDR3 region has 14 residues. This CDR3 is CAWSLQGALNEQYF. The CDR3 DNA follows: TGTGCCTGGAGCCTACAGGGGGCCCTTAACGAGCAGTACTTC. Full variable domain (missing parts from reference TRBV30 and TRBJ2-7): SQTIHQWPATLVQPVGSPLSLECTVEGTSNPNLYWYRQAAGRGLQLLFYSVGIGQISSEVPQNLSASRPQDRQFILSSKKLLLSDSGFYLCAWSLQGALNEQYFGPGTRLTVT.